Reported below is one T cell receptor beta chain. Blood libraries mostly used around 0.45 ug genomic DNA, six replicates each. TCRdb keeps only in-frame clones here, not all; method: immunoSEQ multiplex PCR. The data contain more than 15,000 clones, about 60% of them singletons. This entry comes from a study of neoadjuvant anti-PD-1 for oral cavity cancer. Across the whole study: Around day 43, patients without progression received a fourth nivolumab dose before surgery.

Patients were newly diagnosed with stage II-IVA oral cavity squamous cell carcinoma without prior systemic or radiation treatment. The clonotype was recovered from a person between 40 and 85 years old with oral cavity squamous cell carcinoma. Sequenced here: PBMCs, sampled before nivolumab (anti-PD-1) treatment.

The CDR3: CSVGDRPYEQYF. The CDR3 coding sequence is TGCAGCGTTGGCGACAGGCCCTACGAGCAGTACTTC. This chain links TRBV29-1 with TRBJ2-7; possibly TRBD1 for D (6 bases). CDR3 size: 12 residues. Germline assignment: CDR1 SQVTM and CDR2 ANQGSEA. Trimming removed 4 bases from V and 2 bases from J, with 9 bases in between.